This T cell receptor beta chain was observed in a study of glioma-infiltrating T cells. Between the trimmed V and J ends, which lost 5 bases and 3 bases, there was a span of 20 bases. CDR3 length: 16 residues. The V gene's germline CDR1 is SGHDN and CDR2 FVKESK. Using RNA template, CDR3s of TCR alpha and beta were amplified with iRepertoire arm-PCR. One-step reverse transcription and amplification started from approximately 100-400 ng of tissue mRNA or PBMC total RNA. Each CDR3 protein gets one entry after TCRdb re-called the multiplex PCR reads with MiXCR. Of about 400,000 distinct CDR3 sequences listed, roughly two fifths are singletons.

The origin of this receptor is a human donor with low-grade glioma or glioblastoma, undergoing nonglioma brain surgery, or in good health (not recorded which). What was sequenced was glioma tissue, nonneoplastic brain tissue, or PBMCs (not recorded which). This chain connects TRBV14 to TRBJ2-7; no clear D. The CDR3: CASSSTVGPPVYEQYF. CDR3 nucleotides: TGTGCCAGCAGCTCGACTGTGGGTCCCCCGGTCTACGAGCAGTACTTC.